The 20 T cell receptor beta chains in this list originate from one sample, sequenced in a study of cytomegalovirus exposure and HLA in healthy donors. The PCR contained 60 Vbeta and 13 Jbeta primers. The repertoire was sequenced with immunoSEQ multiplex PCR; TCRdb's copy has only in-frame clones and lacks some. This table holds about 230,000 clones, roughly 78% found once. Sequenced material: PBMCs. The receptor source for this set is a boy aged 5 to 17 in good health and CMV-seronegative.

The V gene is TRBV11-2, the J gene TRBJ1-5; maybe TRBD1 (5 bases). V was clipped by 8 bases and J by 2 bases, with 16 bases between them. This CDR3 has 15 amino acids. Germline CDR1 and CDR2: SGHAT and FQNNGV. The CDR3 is CASAWGVGGNQPQHF. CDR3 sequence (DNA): TGTGCCAGCGCCTGGGGGGTAGGTGGCAATCAGCCCCAGCATTTT.

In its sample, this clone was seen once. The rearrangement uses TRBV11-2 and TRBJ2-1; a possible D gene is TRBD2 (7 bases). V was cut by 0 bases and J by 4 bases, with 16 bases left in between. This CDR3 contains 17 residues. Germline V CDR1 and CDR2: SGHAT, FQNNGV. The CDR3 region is CASSLDLGRGAYNEQFF. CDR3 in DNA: TGTGCCAGCAGCTTAGATTTGGGCCGGGGGGCTTACAATGAGCAGTTCTTC.

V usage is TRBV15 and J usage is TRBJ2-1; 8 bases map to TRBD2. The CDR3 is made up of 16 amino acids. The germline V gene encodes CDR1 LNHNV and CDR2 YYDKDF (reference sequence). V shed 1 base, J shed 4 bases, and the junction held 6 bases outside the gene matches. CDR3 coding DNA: TGTGCCACCAGCAGAGTTTGGTCTAGCGGGTACAATGAGCAGTTCTTC. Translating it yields CATSRVWSSGYNEQFF.

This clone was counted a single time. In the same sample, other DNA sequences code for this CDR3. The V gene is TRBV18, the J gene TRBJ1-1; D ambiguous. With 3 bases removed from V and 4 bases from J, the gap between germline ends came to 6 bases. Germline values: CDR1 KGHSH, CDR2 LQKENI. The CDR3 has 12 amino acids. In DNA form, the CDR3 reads TGTGCCAGCTCACCTGCAGGCACTGAAGCTTTCTTT. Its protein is CASSPAGTEAFF.

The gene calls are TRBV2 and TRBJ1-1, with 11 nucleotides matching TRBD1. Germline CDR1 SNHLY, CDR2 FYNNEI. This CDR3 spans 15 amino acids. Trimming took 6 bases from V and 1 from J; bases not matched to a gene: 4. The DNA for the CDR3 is TGTGCCAGCAGGCGGGACAGGGGGTGGAACACTGAAGCTTTCTTT. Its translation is CASRRDRGWNTEAFF.

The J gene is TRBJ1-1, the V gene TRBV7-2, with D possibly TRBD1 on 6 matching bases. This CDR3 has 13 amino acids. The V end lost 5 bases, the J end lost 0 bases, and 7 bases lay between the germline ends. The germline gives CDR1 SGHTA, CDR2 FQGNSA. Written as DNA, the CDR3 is TGTGCCAGCAGCAGGGGGATGAACACTGAAGCTTTCTTT. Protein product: CASSRGMNTEAFF.

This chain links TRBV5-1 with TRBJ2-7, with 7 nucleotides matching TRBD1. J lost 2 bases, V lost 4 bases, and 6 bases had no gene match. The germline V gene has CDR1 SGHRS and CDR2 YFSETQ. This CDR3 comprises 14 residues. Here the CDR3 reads CASSKGQTAYEQYF. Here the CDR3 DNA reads TGCGCCAGCAGCAAGGGACAGACGGCCTACGAGCAGTACTTC.

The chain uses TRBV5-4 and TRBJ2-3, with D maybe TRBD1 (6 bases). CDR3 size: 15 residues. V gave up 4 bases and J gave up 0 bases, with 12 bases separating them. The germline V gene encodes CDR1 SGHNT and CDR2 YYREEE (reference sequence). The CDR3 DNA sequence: TGTGCCAGCAGCCAGGACAGAACTAGCACAGATACGCAGTATTTT. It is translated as CASSQDRTSTDTQYF.

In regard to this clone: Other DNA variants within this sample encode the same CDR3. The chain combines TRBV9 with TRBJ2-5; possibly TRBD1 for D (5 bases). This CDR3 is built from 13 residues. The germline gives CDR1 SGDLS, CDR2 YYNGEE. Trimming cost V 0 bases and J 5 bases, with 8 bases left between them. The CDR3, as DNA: TGTGCCAGCAGCGTAGGGGGCCAGGAGACCCAGTACTTC. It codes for CASSVGGQETQYF.

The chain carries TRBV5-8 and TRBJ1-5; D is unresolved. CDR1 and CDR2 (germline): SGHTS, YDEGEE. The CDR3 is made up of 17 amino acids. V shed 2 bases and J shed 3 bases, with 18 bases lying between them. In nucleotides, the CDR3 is TGTGCCAGCAGCTTATTTCTGGCGGGCCTTAACAATCAGCCCCAGCATTTT. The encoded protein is CASSLFLAGLNNQPQHF.

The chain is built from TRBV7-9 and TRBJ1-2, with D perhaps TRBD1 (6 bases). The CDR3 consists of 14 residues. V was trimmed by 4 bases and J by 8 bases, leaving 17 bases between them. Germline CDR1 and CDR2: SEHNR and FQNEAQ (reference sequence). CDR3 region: CASSSLSGDGGYTF. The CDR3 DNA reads TGTGCCAGCAGCTCCTTGTCAGGGGATGGGGGCTACACCTTC.

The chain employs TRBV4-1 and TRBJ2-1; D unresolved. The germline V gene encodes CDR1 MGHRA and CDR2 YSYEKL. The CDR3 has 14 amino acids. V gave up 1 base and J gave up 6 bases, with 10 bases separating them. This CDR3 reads CASSQVVWSNEQFF. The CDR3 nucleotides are TGCGCCAGCAGCCAAGTAGTGTGGAGCAATGAGCAGTTCTTC.

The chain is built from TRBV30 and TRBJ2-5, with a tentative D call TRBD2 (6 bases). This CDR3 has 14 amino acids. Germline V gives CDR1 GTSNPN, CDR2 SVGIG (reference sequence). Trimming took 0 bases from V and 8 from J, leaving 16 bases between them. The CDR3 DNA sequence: TGTGCCTGGAGTGTAATGCGGGGCTCTGAAACCCAGTACTTC. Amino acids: CAWSVMRGSETQYF.

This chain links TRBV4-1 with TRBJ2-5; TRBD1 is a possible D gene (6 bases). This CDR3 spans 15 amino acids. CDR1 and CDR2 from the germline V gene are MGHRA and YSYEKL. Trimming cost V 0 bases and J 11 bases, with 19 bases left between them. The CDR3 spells CASSQEYRVSNGQYF. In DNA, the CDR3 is TGCGCCAGCAGCCAAGAGTACAGGGTCTCTAACGGGCAGTACTTC.

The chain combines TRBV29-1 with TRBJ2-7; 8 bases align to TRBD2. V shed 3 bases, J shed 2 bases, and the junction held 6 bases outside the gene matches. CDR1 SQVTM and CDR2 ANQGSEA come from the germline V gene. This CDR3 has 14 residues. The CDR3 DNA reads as TGCAGCGTTGAGCTAGCGGGCCGTGCCTACGAGCAGTACTTC. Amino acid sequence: CSVELAGRAYEQYF.

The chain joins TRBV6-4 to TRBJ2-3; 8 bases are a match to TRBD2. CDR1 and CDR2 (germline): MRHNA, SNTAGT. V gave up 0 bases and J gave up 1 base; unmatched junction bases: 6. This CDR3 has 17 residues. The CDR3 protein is CASSDSSGGLGTDTQYF. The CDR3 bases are TGTGCCAGCAGTGACTCGAGCGGGGGTCTTGGCACAGATACGCAGTATTTT.

The CDR3 DNA sequence: TGTGCCATCAGACCGGGACAGGGGATAAGGTCTGGAAACACCATATATTTT. This gives the protein CAIRPGQGIRSGNTIYF. V and J are TRBV10-3 and TRBJ1-3; 10 bases line up with TRBD1. CDR1 and CDR2 (germline): ENHRY, SYGVKD. J was trimmed by 1 base and V by 6 bases; bases with no gene match: 9. CDR3 length: 17 residues.

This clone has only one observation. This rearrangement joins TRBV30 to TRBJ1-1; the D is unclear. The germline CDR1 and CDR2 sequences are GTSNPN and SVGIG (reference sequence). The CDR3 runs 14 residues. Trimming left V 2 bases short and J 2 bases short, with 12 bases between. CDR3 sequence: CAWSFDIINTEAFF. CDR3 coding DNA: TGTGCCTGGAGTTTCGACATAATCAACACTGAAGCTTTCTTT.

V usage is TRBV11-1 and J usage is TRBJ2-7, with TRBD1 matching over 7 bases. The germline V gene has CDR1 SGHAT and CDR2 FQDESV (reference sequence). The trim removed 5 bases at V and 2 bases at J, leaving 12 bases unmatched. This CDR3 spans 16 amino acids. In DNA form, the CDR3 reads TGTGCCAGCAGCCAAGTGGGACAGTCTTCTCCCTACGAGCAGTACTTC. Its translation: CASSQVGQSSPYEQYF.

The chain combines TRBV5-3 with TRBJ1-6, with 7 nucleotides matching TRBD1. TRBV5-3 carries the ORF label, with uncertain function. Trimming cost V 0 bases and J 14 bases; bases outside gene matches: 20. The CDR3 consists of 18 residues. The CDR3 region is CARSLGDSRPFSTGALHF. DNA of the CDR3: TGTGCCAGAAGCTTGGGGGACAGCCGACCATTCAGTACTGGGGCCCTCCACTTT.